This T cell receptor beta chain was identified in a study of control samples from healthy donors and cancer patients. Remarks on this clone: At one boundary the junction diverges from the germline segment, which might be a read error.

Sequencing was performed with immunoSEQ multiplex PCR; in TCRdb, only in-frame clones are kept and a portion is missing. The sample contains approximately 170,000 clones, almost 90% of which appear only once. This CDR3 is 12 amino acids long. Germline CDR1 reads SGHNT; CDR2 reads YENEEA. This clonotype originated in a woman aged 45-59 years in good health. The rearrangement joins TRBV11-3 to TRBJ2-1; 8 bases agree with TRBD1. Material: blood. CDR3 sequence: CASSVDQDREFF. The CDR3, as DNA: TGTGCCAGCAGCGTAGACCAGGACAGGGAGTTCTTC. Combining the CDR3 with reference TRBV11-3 and TRBJ2-1 gives the whole variable domain EAGVVQSPRYKIIEKKQPVAFWCNPISGHNTLYWYLQNLGQGPELLIRYENEEAVDDSQLPKDRFSAERLKGVDSTLKIQPAELGDSAVYLCASSVDQDREFFGPGTRLTVL.